This is a list of T cell receptor beta chains from one sample in a study of breast tumors, draining lymph nodes, adjacent tissues. TCRdb reanalysed the multiplex PCR reads using MiXCR and keeps one entry per CDR3 protein. The table has some 170,000 distinct CDR3 sequences, approximately 33% seen once. The sequenced sample was axillary lymph node tissue. Receptors were obtained from a female donor with breast cancer. Some clones in this sample may be carry-over from other donors' samples. Each CDR3 is given with its conserved first and last residue. The order of the fields is D gene, J gene, clone size, V gene, CDR3 DNA, CDR3 protein. A D gene is named only where the DNA matches it firmly. Only part of the rows carry a size: once, few, many, or a class if the clone is expanded.

-,TRBJ1-2,few,TRBV6-5,TGTGCCAGCAGTCACCATGGGGACGGCTACACCTTC,CASSHHGDGYTF
-,TRBJ1-5,-,TRBV27,TGTGCCAGCAGTTTATCAGAAAGCACAGATACGCAGCATTTT,CASSLSESTDTQHF
TRBD1,TRBJ2-5,-,TRBV20-1,TGCAGTTGGGACAGGGAGCAAGAGACCCAGTACTTC,CSWDREQETQYF
TRBD1,TRBJ1-6,many,TRBV7-2,TGTGCCAGCAGCTTAGGGCGTAGGGGGCAATCACCCCTCCACTTT,CASSLGRRGQSPLHF
TRBD1,TRBJ2-1,many,TRBV5-8,TGTGCCAGCAGCTCTGGATCGGGACAGGGTTCTTGGAATGAGCAGTTCTTC,CASSSGSGQGSWNEQFF
-,TRBJ2-7,many,TRBV9,TGTGCCAGCAGCCCACCCTACTCCTACGAGCAGTACTTC,CASSPPYSYEQYF
-,TRBJ2-7,many,TRBV10-3,TGTGCCATCAGTGAGGGGGACACCGGTCCTGGCCAGCAGTACTTC,CAISEGDTGPGQQYF
TRBD1,TRBJ2-3,many,TRBV7-3,TGTGCCAGCAGCCTCAGGGGGCTAAGGAGGGGTGGCACAGATACGCAGTATTTT,CASSLRGLRRGGTDTQYF
TRBD2,TRBJ2-7,many,TRBV19,TGTGCCAGTAGTAATCCGGGACTAGCGGGATACGAGCAGTACTTC,CASSNPGLAGYEQYF
TRBD1,TRBJ2-7,many,TRBV6-5,TGTGCCAGCAGTGGGACAGGGGAGCACGAGCAGTACTTC,CASSGTGEHEQYF
-,TRBJ2-1,many,TRBV5-1,TGCGCCAGCAGCTTGGCATACAATGAGCAGTTCTTC,CASSLAYNEQFF
TRBD1,TRBJ2-5,-,TRBV5-1,TGCGCCAGCAGCTTGGTGGTCGGGACAGGGGTTGCCCAGACCCAGTACTTC,CASSLVVGTGVAQTQYF
-,TRBJ1-6,many,TRBV30,TGTGCCTGCCGGGGTAGCTATAATTCACCCCTCCACTTT,CACRGSYNSPLHF
TRBD2,TRBJ2-1,few,TRBV6-6,TGTGCCAGCAGTTACTCGAGAGCGGGGTTGATCCACAATGAGCAGTTCTTC,CASSYSRAGLIHNEQFF
-,TRBJ1-6,-,TRBV7-9,TGTGCCAGCAGCTTAGAGCTCGGTTCACCCCTCCACTTT,CASSLELGSPLHF
TRBD2,TRBJ2-3,many,TRBV4-2,TGTGCCAGCAGCCAAGGCGGGAGGGCCACAGATACGCAGTATTTT,CASSQGGRATDTQYF
TRBD2,TRBJ2-5,-,TRBV20-1,TGCAGTGCTCCCCCGGGAGGGGTTAAAGCTACGCAGTACTTC,CSAPPGGVKATQYF
-,TRBJ1-1,-,TRBV19,TGTGCCGGTAGTATAGAACGGACTGAAGCTTTCTTT,CAGSIERTEAFF
TRBD1,TRBJ1-5,many,TRBV6-1,TGTGCCAGCAGGGAAGACAGGGGCCCGGTTAGCAATCAGCCCCAGCATTTT,CASREDRGPVSNQPQHF
-,TRBJ2-1,many,TRBV20-1,TGCAGTGCTAGAGACCCTCTAGACTATGGATACAATGAGCAGTTCTTC,CSARDPLDYGYNEQFF
-,TRBJ2-7,many,TRBV7-9,TGTGCCAGCAGCTCCGGGACAATTTACGAGCAGTACTTC,CASSSGTIYEQYF
-,TRBJ2-7,many,TRBV7-2,TGTGCCAGCAGCCGGGACTTTTCCTACGAGCAGTACTTC,CASSRDFSYEQYF
TRBD1,TRBJ1-2,-,TRBV7-3,TGTGCCAGCAGCCTACAGGGGGTCGGGTATGGCTACACCTTC,CASSLQGVGYGYTF
-,TRBJ2-1,few,TRBV27,TGTGCCAGCAGTTTTGGACAGAACAATGAGCAGTTCTTC,CASSFGQNNEQFF